The rows below give T cell receptor beta chains drawn from one sample of a study of graft-versus-host responses after intestinal transplantation. TCRdb keeps only in-frame clones here, not all; method: immunoSEQ multiplex PCR. The repertoire holds approximately 79,000 clones, with roughly four fifths as singletons. Antigen specificity for these receptors is unknown. Sequencing used unstimulated CD4+ T cells sorted from spleen or lymph node cells, obtained before intestinal transplant. These receptor sequences come from a human donor who received an intestinal transplant. Each CDR3 is given with its conserved first and last residue. D genes are given only for firm matches. Size is stated for part of the rows, as once, few or many counts, or as a class when the clone is expanded.

D gene	V gene	J gene	clone size	CDR3 DNA	CDR3 protein
TRBD1	TRBV7-7	TRBJ2-1	-	TGTGCTAGCAGCATCGGGACAGGAGGGGGGAATGAGCAGTTCTTC	CASSIGTGGGNEQFF
TRBD1	TRBV28	TRBJ1-2	-	TGTGCCAGCAGTTCCTTACCGAGGACAGGTGGCTACACCTTC	CASSSLPRTGGYTF
-	TRBV11-2	TRBJ2-1	-	TGTGCCAGCAGCTTAGATTCCGGGAGACTCTACAATGAGCAGTTCTTC	CASSLDSGRLYNEQFF
TRBD1	TRBV29-1	TRBJ2-5	-	TGCAGCGTTGATGTGGGACAGGGGGCGGAGACCCAGTACTTC	CSVDVGQGAETQYF
-	TRBV6-1	TRBJ2-7	once	TGTGCCAGCAGTGAATCTTCAGGGGACCACGAGCAGTACTTC	CASSESSGDHEQYF
TRBD1	TRBV5-6	TRBJ2-6	-	TGTGCCAGCAGCTTCACCGGGGACAGGGTCTCTGGGGCCAACGTCCTGACTTTC	CASSFTGDRVSGANVLTF
-	TRBV18	TRBJ2-7	-	TGTGCCAGCTCACCCCCTCGACAGCTACTATCCTACGAGCAGTACTTC	CASSPPRQLLSYEQYF
-	TRBV11-2	TRBJ2-7	-	TGTGCCAGCAGCTTAGATCTAGCCGAGCAGTACTTC	CASSLDLAEQYF
TRBD1	TRBV28	TRBJ2-7	-	TGTGCCAGCAGCGACCCGTCCGGGACAGGGGGCCCCGAGCAGTACTTC	CASSDPSGTGGPEQYF
-	TRBV28	TRBJ2-1	-	TGTGCCAGCAGTTCAGGACAGAGCTACAATGAGCAGTTCTTC	CASSSGQSYNEQFF
-	TRBV6-5	TRBJ1-2	few	TGTGCCAGCAGCACTGACAGGTGGAACTATGGCTACACCTTC	CASSTDRWNYGYTF
-	TRBV9	TRBJ2-5	-	TGTGCCAGCAGCGTAGCAGGGGAGACCCAGTACTTC	CASSVAGETQYF
TRBD2	TRBV27	TRBJ2-7	once	TGTGCCAGCCGGACTAGCGGCTACGAGCAGTACTTC	CASRTSGYEQYF
-	TRBV29-1	TRBJ2-3	-	TGCAGCGTTGCCAGACAACACACAGATACGCAGTATTTT	CSVARQHTDTQYF
-	TRBV7-7	TRBJ2-1	-	TGTGCTAGCAGCCTCGCGCCTAGCTCCTACAATGAGCAGTTCTTC	CASSLAPSSYNEQFF
-	TRBV18	TRBJ2-2	-	TGTGCCAGCTCACCACCATTCGGCAGGGGAACCGGGGAGCTGTTTTTT	CASSPPFGRGTGELFF
TRBD2	TRBV7-9	TRBJ2-7	once	TGTGCCAGCAGCTTAGTAGGGACTAGCGCGCAGCAGTACTTC	CASSLVGTSAQQYF
-	TRBV30	TRBJ2-2	-	TGTGCCTGGAGTCAAGAGACACAGAACACCGGGGAGCTGTTTTTT	CAWSQETQNTGELFF
-	TRBV4-1	TRBJ2-1	-	TGCGCCAGCAGCCAGCGGGAAACCGACGTCTACAATGAGCAGTTCTTC	CASSQRETDVYNEQFF
-	TRBV5-1	TRBJ2-3	-	TGCGCCAGCAGCTTGGATCCTACCACAGATACGCAGTATTTT	CASSLDPTTDTQYF
-	TRBV6-6	TRBJ1-1	-	TGTGCCAGCAGCCCCACAGGGAGCACTGAAGCTTTCTTT	CASSPTGSTEAFF
TRBD1	TRBV6-6	TRBJ2-2	-	TGTGCCAGCAGTCCCGGGACAGGGTACACCGGGGAGCTGTTTTTT	CASSPGTGYTGELFF